Listed below are T cell receptor beta chains from one sample, sequenced in a study of technical replicates of blood from several donors. TCRdb's table, derived via immunoSEQ multiplex PCR, lists solely in-frame clones and lacks some. This table holds about 62,000 clones, about nine tenths found once. The sequenced material came from PBMCs. These receptors originate from a human donor in good health. Some clones in this sample may be carry-over from other donors' samples. The conserved cysteine and the conserved F or W are not part of the CDR3 here.

v_call	j_call	cdr3_aa
TRBV27	TRBJ2-2	ASSSLGRGHTGELF
TRBV25-1	TRBJ2-1	ASSQGARDEQF
TRBV7-6	TRBJ2-1	ASSSSGSEQF
TRBV4-2	TRBJ2-7	ASSQQGPPLDEQY
TRBV7-2	TRBJ2-1	ASSLGLAERGEQF
TRBV7-8	TRBJ2-1	ASSEAGYNEQF
TRBV5-4	TRBJ1-2	ASSTGQGANYGYT
TRBV7-9	TRBJ2-7	ASSLDPGLAEAYEQY
TRBV5-4	TRBJ1-4	ASSASQGTTNEKLF
TRBV15	TRBJ2-7	ATSRDPGRSYEQY
TRBV15	TRBJ1-1	ATSRDEFGTGVQDAEAF
TRBV6-5	TRBJ2-3	ASSYASATDTQY